A selection of T cell receptor beta chains follows, all from one sample in a study of cytomegalovirus exposure and HLA in healthy donors. Only in-frame clones appear in the TCRdb table, and some are missing; sequencing was by immunoSEQ multiplex PCR. The data hold 100,000 to 150,000 clones, with 60% to 80% observed a single time. The sequencing input was PBMCs. The receptors were gathered from a woman aged 60-70 years in good health and CMV-seropositive. Each CDR3 is given with its conserved first and last residue. The D gene is left open where the match is weak. Clone size is shown for a subset of rows, as once, few, many or a class of expanded clone.

j_call d_call clone_size v_call cdr3_aa cdr3_nt
TRBJ2-6 - - TRBV5-1 CASSFLEGAGANVLTF TGCGCCAGCAGCTTTCTTGAGGGAGCTGGGGCCAACGTCCTGACTTTC
TRBJ2-7 - - TRBV18 CASSPTDSYEQYF TGTGCCAGCTCGCCGACTGACTCCTACGAGCAGTACTTC
TRBJ2-7 - - TRBV7-2 CASSSAYEQYF TGTGCCAGCAGCTCTGCCTACGAGCAGTACTTC
TRBJ1-2 - - TRBV13 CASSLADRDYYGYTF TGTGCCAGCAGCTTAGCGGACCGGGACTACTATGGCTACACCTTC
TRBJ1-1 - - TRBV27 CASSRPGGSTEAFF TGTGCCAGCAGTCGCCCGGGGGGGAGCACTGAAGCTTTCTTT
TRBJ2-2 - - TRBV5-1 CASSLALITGELFF TGCGCCAGCAGCCTGGCCCTAATTACCGGGGAGCTGTTTTTT
TRBJ2-1 TRBD1 - TRBV5-4 CASSFFDRGYNEQFF TGTGCCAGCAGCTTCTTCGACAGGGGTTACAATGAGCAGTTCTTC
TRBJ1-2 - - TRBV6-6 CASRTGTPVSTF TGTGCCAGCCGCACCGGGACACCTGTATCCACCTTC
TRBJ2-7 - - TRBV5-4 CASSNPTGSYEQYF TGTGCCAGCAGCAACCCCACGGGCTCCTACGAGCAGTACTTC
TRBJ1-2 - - TRBV5-1 CASSFLSGANYGYTF TGCGCCAGCAGCTTTCTCTCCGGGGCTAACTATGGCTACACCTTC
TRBJ1-5 TRBD1 - TRBV10-2 CACVEGAGSNQPQHF TGCGCCTGCGTTGAGGGGGCAGGAAGCAATCAGCCCCAGCATTTT
TRBJ1-6 - - TRBV5-1 CASRGKTAAEALHF TGCGCCAGCAGAGGCAAGACGGCCGCAGAGGCCCTCCACTTT
TRBJ2-1 TRBD2 - TRBV7-2 CASSLVVGGGTEQFF TGTGCCAGCAGCTTAGTGGTCGGGGGGGGAACTGAGCAGTTCTTC
TRBJ2-1 TRBD2 - TRBV27 CASSPGLSADEQFF TGTGCCAGCAGCCCGGGACTATCGGCGGATGAGCAGTTCTTC
TRBJ1-1 - - TRBV4-2 CASSPSLFEGNTEAFF TGTGCCAGCAGCCCATCCCTATTTGAGGGAAACACTGAAGCTTTCTTT
TRBJ1-2 - - TRBV28 CASSLSGQGGYTF TGTGCCAGCAGTTTATCGGGACAAGGTGGCTACACCTTC
TRBJ2-5 TRBD2 - TRBV6-6 CAIRAGDQETQYF TGTGCCATCCGAGCGGGGGACCAAGAGACCCAGTACTTC
TRBJ2-7 TRBD1 - TRBV6-5 CASITGGAYEQYF TGTGCCAGCATAACAGGGGGAGCCTACGAGCAGTACTTC
TRBJ1-1 - once TRBV19 CASSSLGRVPTEAFF TGTGCCAGTAGTTCTTTGGGCAGGGTCCCTACTGAAGCTTTCTTT
TRBJ1-5 - - TRBV6-4 CASRPGLWPNQPQHF TGTGCCAGCAGGCCGGGTCTTTGGCCCAATCAGCCCCAGCATTTT
TRBJ2-1 TRBD2 once TRBV28 CASRPGLAGSGSYNEQFF TGTGCCAGCAGACCCGGACTAGCGGGGTCCGGCTCCTACAATGAGCAGTTCTTC
TRBJ1-5 - - TRBV7-9 CSSSPQGGAGNQPQHF TGTTCCAGCAGCCCCCAGGGAGGGGCGGGTAATCAGCCCCAGCATTTT
TRBJ1-5 - - TRBV10-2 CASSLRASGQPQHF TGCGCCAGCAGCCTCAGGGCCAGCGGGCAGCCCCAGCATTTT
TRBJ2-1 - - TRBV19 CASSPPIEAGLRNEQFF TGTGCCAGTAGTCCTCCCATCGAGGCAGGGTTACGCAATGAGCAGTTCTTC
TRBJ2-3 TRBD2 - TRBV5-6 CASSKTSRPDTQYF TGTGCCAGCAGCAAGACTAGCAGGCCAGATACGCAGTATTTT
TRBJ1-2 TRBD1 - TRBV6-1 CASSEARTGTSNYGYTF TGTGCCAGCAGTGAAGCTCGGACAGGGACATCTAACTATGGCTACACCTTC
TRBJ1-3 - few TRBV6-6 CASSYWVGASGNTIYF TGTGCCAGCAGTTACTGGGTAGGGGCCTCTGGAAACACCATATATTTT
TRBJ1-6 TRBD1 - TRBV18 CASSPDRAYSPLHF TGTGCCAGCTCACCAGACAGGGCCTATTCACCCCTCCACTTT
TRBJ1-2 TRBD1 - TRBV7-2 CASSFDRAGYTF TGTGCCAGCAGCTTCGACAGGGCTGGCTACACCTTC
TRBJ1-4 - - TRBV4-1 CASSQGRSSMWEKLFF TGCGCCAGCAGCCAAGGGAGGAGTTCGATGTGGGAAAAACTGTTTTTT
TRBJ1-1 - - TRBV2 CASRRTGATEAFF TGTGCCAGCAGGCGTACAGGAGCCACTGAAGCTTTCTTT
TRBJ1-2 - - TRBV19 CASSIADIYGYTF TGTGCCAGTAGTATCGCGGATATCTATGGCTACACCTTC
TRBJ2-5 TRBD2 - TRBV27 CASSRLGLAGEETQYF TGTGCCAGCAGCCGTCTGGGACTAGCGGGGGAGGAGACCCAGTACTTC
TRBJ1-2 - - TRBV13 CAIPGNREGYGYTF TGTGCCATCCCAGGGAATAGGGAAGGCTATGGCTACACCTTC
TRBJ2-2 - - TRBV9 CASSLLNTGELFF TGTGCCAGCAGCCTGTTGAACACCGGGGAGCTGTTTTTT
TRBJ2-5 - - TRBV7-8 CASSFRLQETQYF TGTGCCAGCAGCTTTAGACTTCAAGAGACCCAGTACTTC
TRBJ1-4 - - TRBV9 CASSVRPTNEKLFF TGTGCCAGCAGCGTTCGTCCCACTAATGAAAAACTGTTTTTT
TRBJ1-2 - - TRBV5-1 CASTPAERYYGYTF TGCGCCAGCACCCCCGCGGAAAGATACTATGGCTACACCTTC
TRBJ2-7 TRBD1 - TRBV19 CASSMGTGGSYEQYF TGTGCCAGTAGTATGGGGACAGGGGGCTCCTACGAGCAGTACTTC
TRBJ1-4 TRBD1 - TRBV19 CASSTGQTLEKLFF TGTGCCAGTAGTACGGGACAGACTTTGGAAAAACTGTTTTTT